Sequencing of this T cell receptor (beta chain) was carried out in a study of blood T cell repertoires in COVID-19. This study enrolled people aged about 18 to 90 from about two dozen US geographic areas. CDR1 is SGHDT and CDR2 is YYEEEE in the germline V gene. The ends were cut back, 5 bases at V and 0 bases at J, with 11 bases in the middle. The CDR3 sequence is 14 residues long. The repertoire was sequenced with immunoSEQ multiplex PCR; TCRdb's copy has only in-frame clones and lacks some. The sample holds some 250,000 clones, approximately 83% seen once. The specimen was PBMCs or T cells enriched from blood (not recorded which). The chain recombines TRBV5-6 with TRBJ1-2; the D gene is possibly TRBD1 (6 bases). The receptor's source is a woman aged 40 to 49 with acute COVID-19. Here the CDR3 DNA reads TGTGCCAGCAGTTTAACAGGGTCTAACTATGGCTACACCTTC. Protein product: CASSLTGSNYGYTF.